This TCR beta chain was sequenced in a study of blood T cell repertoires in COVID-19 (dated by TCRdb to the early 2020s). For the wider study: Samples covering the acute and convalescent phases of COVID-19 were provided by collaborators in the United States, Italy and Spain. The prospective study material was composed of cDNA or gDNA derived from T cells, B-cell-depleted T cells, or PBMCs. Deeply sampled blood TCRbeta repertoires from subjects exposed to, actively infected with, or recovered from COVID-19 were included in the dataset. The repertoires were released in a freely available public database meant as a resource for research on the immune response to SARS-CoV-2. Samples were obtained from the ongoing ImmuneRACE study (first 160 participants) and from some 1,200 subjects provided by 6 global collaborators. Nearly every sample came with metadata listing a de-identified subject ID, COVID-19 status, age in years and sex. Where available, HLA class I and class II types were obtained from metadata supplied by the sample provider rather than from assay-based typing.

In the case of this clone: No antigen is known for it. No much larger clone exists at a distance of one base, and base qualities are not known.

What the work shows at the level of the full study, not this receptor alone: The amount of clinical and demographic metadata varied by source and participant and was provided uncurated.

The CDR3 numbers 16 residues from cysteine through phenylalanine. Of the read, only the CDR3 DNA is kept; its 48 bases are in frame from base 1. Taken from the germline V gene, the CDR1 and CDR2 loops are KGHSH and LQKENI. V lost 5 bases and J lost 1 base, and the count of bases not matched to a germline gene is 8. Each collaborating institution followed its own protocols to collect whole blood in K2EDTA tubes. Collaborator samples were shipped for TCRbeta analysis as frozen whole blood, isolated PBMCs, or DNA extracted from either sample type. TCRbeta CDR3 regions were amplified from genomic DNA using the immunoSEQ Assay, a bias-controlled multiplex PCR. The original pipeline was this. Within the assay, amplification of reference gene primers was used to estimate how many nucleated cells each sample contained. To quantify the absolute abundance of each unique TCRbeta CDR3 rearrangement, sequence reads were collapsed and filtered. For each sample, productive Simpson clonality was calculated as the square root of Simpson's diversity index over productive rearrangements. TCRdb provides this immuneACCESS table in a form limited to in-frame rearrangements. Some clones are lacking; in checked studies, under half of them reflect an unresolved V gene, and why the rest are absent is not known. V, J and clone size are taken as reported in that table, and D and trimming were inferred from the DNA itself. The sample table contains 95,000 to 150,000 clones; only one count was recorded for roughly four fifths of them. 9% to 13% of the sample rests with the top ten.

The sample comprised peripheral blood. The TCR was taken from a human donor in a cohort sampled during active COVID-19. This chain is built from TRBV18 and TRBJ1-1; 9 middle bases align to TRBD1. DNA sequence: TGTGCCAGCTCAACAACAGGGGGCGGTGGGAACACTGAAGCTTTCTTT. Translated, this is CASSTTGGGGNTEAFF.